The 10 T cell receptor beta chains below come from one sample, sequenced in a study of blood T cell repertoires in COVID-19. Profiled with immunoSEQ multiplex PCR; TCRdb holds only in-frame clones, not every one. The sample contains 98,000 or so clones, 80% to 90% of which appear only once. Sequencing was done on a sample of peripheral blood. The receptors were sampled from a man aged 45 to 65 with acute or convalescent COVID-19.

The genes are TRBV7-8 and TRBJ2-1; 15 bases are a match to TRBD2. V lost 5 bases, J lost 0 bases, and 8 bases stayed unmatched. The CDR3 spans 19 residues. Germline assignment: CDR1 SGHVS and CDR2 FQNEAQ. The CDR3 reads CASSPGTSGRRSSYNEQFF. DNA of the CDR3: TGTGCCAGCAGCCCAGGGACTAGCGGGAGGAGGAGCTCCTACAATGAGCAGTTCTTC.

The chain combines TRBV13 with TRBJ2-3; unclear D gene. The CDR3 consists of 13 residues. With 0 bases removed from V and 7 bases from J, the gap between germline ends came to 8 bases. The germline V gene has CDR1 PRHDT and CDR2 FYEKMQ (reference sequence). The chain's CDR3 is CASSLGREYTQYF. CDR3 sequence (DNA): TGTGCCAGCAGCTTAGGCCGAGAGTATACGCAGTATTTT. Using reference TRBV13 and TRBJ2-3 for the parts outside the CDR3, the full variable domain is AAGVIQSPRHLIKEKRETATLKCYPIPRHDTVYWYQQGPGQDPQFLISFYEKMQSDKGSIPDRFSAQQFSDYHSELNMSSLELGDSALYFCASSLGREYTQYFGPGTRLTVL.

The rearrangement joins TRBV30 to TRBJ2-1; D is possibly TRBD2 (6 bases). V gave up 2 bases and J gave up 4 bases, with 12 bases separating them. The CDR3 covers 14 residues. Germline V gene lookup returns CDR1 GTSNPN and CDR2 SVGIG (reference sequence). The CDR3 nucleotides read TGTGCCTGGAGTTCATCTAGCGCTTACAATGAGCAGTTCTTC. Protein: CAWSSSSAYNEQFF.

This clone is a singleton in its sample. J is TRBJ1-5 and V is TRBV30, with D unclear. Germline loops: CDR1 GTSNPN, CDR2 SVGIG (reference sequence). V was pared by 2 bases and J by 3 bases, with 8 bases between. CDR3 length: 13 residues. CDR3 loop: CAWSRQINQPQHF. CDR3 bases: TGTGCCTGGAGTAGACAAATCAATCAGCCCCAGCATTTT.

This clone was detected only a few times. This chain connects TRBV14 to TRBJ2-7; 10 bases line up with TRBD2. The CDR3 contains 14 residues. In germline, CDR1 is SGHDN, CDR2 FVKESK. V trimming: 4 bases; J trimming: 3 bases; junction bases outside the gene matches: 3. CDR3 bases: TGTGCCAGCAGCCCAGCGGGAGGGGGCTACGAGCAGTACTTC. Its protein is CASSPAGGGYEQYF.

J is TRBJ1-2 and V is TRBV28; D call uncertain. Germline-derived CDR1 and CDR2 are MDHEN and SYDVKM. The ends were cut back, 5 bases at V and 8 bases at J, with 15 bases in the middle. CDR3 length: 13 residues. This chain's CDR3 is CASSPLSVRGYTF. DNA for the CDR3: TGTGCCAGCAGTCCCCTGTCTGTACGGGGCTACACCTTC.

V and J are TRBV9 and TRBJ2-1, with D perhaps matching TRBD2 (5 bases). Germline V gene lookup returns CDR1 SGDLS and CDR2 YYNGEE. The V and J ends lost 6 bases and 7 bases respectively, with 14 bases between them. This CDR3 is 13 amino acids long. The CDR3 DNA reads as TGTGCCAGCAACCAGGACTCATGGAATGAGCAGTTCTTC. Protein sequence: CASNQDSWNEQFF.

The chain uses TRBV13 and TRBJ2-5; 8 nucleotides match TRBD1. Trimming removed 0 bases from V and 5 bases from J; junction bases left unmatched: 11. Looked up from germline, CDR1 is PRHDT and CDR2 is FYEKMQ (reference sequence). There are 17 residues in the CDR3. The CDR3 spells CASSLGLGPGGMETQYF. DNA of the CDR3: TGTGCCAGCAGCTTAGGTCTCGGGCCAGGGGGCATGGAGACCCAGTACTTC.

The chain employs TRBV15 and TRBJ2-7; 11 bases are shared with TRBD2. This CDR3 has 14 amino acids. V lost 6 bases and J lost 5; bases outside the gene matches: 6. In germline, CDR1 is LNHNV, CDR2 YYDKDF (reference sequence). The CDR3 reads CATRKTSGSHEQYF. CDR3 coding DNA: TGTGCCACCAGGAAAACTAGCGGGAGCCACGAGCAGTACTTC. Filled out from reference TRBV15 and TRBJ2-7, the complete variable domain reads DAMVIQNPRYQVTQFGKPVTLSCSQTLNHNVMYWYQQKSSQAPKLLFHYYDKDFNNEADTPDNFQSRRPNTSFCFLDIRSPGLGDTAMYLCATRKTSGSHEQYFGPGTRLTVT.

The rearrangement joins TRBV28 to TRBJ2-7, with TRBD1 matching 9 bases. The J segment lost 1 base and the V segment lost 7 bases, leaving 11 bases of the junction unmatched. The CDR3 is 16 amino acids. Germline CDR1 and CDR2: MDHEN and SYDVKM. CDR3 nucleotide sequence: TGTGCCAGCACTAACTCCGGACAGGGGAATTCCTACGAGCAGTACTTC. It translates to CASTNSGQGNSYEQYF.